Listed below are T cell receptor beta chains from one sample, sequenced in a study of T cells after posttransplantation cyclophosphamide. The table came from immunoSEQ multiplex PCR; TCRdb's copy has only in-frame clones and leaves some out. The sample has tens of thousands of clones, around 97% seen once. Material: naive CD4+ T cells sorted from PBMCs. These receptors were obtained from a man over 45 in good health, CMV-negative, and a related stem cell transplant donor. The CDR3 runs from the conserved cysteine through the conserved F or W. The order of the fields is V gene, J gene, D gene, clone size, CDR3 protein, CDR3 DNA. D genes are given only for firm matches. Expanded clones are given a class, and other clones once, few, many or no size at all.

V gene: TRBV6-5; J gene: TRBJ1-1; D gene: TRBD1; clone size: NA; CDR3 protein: CASRKKQGAGAFF; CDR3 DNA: TGTGCCAGCAGAAAAAAACAGGGGGCGGGCGCTTTCTTT
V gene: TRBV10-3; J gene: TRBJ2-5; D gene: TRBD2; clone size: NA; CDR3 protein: CAISESSGGFQETQYF; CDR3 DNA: TGTGCCATCAGTGAGTCTAGCGGGGGGTTCCAAGAGACCCAGTACTTC
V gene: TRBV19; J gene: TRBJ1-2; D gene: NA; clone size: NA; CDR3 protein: CASSGDSDYGYTF; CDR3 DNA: TGTGCCAGTAGTGGCGACAGTGACTATGGCTACACCTTC
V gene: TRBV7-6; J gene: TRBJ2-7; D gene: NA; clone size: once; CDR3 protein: CASSRGISYEQYF; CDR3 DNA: TGTGCCAGCAGCCGGGGAATTTCCTACGAGCAGTACTTC
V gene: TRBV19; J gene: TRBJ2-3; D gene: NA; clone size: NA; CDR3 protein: CASGHTDTQYF; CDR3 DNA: TGTGCCAGTGGGCACACAGATACGCAGTATTTT
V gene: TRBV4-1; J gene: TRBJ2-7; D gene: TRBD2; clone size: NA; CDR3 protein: CASSQEGAGVTYEQYF; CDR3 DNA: TGCGCCAGCAGCCAAGAGGGAGCGGGAGTCACCTACGAGCAGTACTTC
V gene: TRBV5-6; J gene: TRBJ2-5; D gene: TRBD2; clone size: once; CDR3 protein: CASSLRGGSETQYF; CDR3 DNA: TGTGCCAGCAGCTTGCGGGGGGGATCAGAGACCCAGTACTTC
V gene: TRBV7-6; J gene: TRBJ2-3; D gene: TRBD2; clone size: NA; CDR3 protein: CASSQLTGTSGGKADTQYF; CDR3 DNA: TGTGCCAGCAGCCAATTAACCGGGACTAGCGGGGGGAAGGCAGATACGCAGTATTTT
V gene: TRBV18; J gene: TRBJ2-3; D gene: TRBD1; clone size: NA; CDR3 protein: CASSPRGGQNTDTQYF; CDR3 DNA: TGTGCCAGCTCACCACGAGGGGGACAGAACACAGATACGCAGTATTTT
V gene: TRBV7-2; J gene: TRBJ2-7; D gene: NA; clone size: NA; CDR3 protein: CASSLFDSQGAEQYF; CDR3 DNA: TGTGCCAGCAGCTTATTTGACTCCCAAGGGGCCGAGCAGTACTTC
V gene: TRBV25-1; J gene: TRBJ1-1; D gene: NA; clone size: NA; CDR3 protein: CASLGGLNTEAFF; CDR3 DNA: TGTGCCAGCCTAGGGGGTTTGAACACTGAAGCTTTCTTT
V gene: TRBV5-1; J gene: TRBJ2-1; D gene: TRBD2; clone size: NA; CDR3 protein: CASSSGTSGRAEQFF; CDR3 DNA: TGCGCCAGCAGCTCGGGGACTAGCGGGAGGGCCGAGCAGTTCTTC
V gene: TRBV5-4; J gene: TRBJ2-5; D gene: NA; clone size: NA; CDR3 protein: CASRGGLHETQYF; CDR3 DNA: TGTGCCAGCAGAGGGGGTCTACATGAGACCCAGTACTTC
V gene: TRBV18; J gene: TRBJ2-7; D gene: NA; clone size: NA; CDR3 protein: CASSPRYSSYEQYF; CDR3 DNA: TGTGCCAGCTCACCACGATACAGCTCCTACGAGCAGTACTTC
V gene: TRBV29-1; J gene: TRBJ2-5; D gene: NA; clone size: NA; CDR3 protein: CSVAGVEETQYF; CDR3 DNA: TGCAGCGTTGCCGGGGTGGAAGAGACCCAGTACTTC
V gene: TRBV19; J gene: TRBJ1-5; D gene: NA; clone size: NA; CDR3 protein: CASSPPTGGQGQPQHF; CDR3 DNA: TGTGCCAGTAGTCCCCCCACAGGAGGGCAGGGTCAGCCCCAGCATTTT
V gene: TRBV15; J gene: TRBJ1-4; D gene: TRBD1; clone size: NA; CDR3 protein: CATTVGTATNEKLFF; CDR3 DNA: TGTGCCACCACCGTGGGGACAGCAACTAATGAAAAACTGTTTTTT
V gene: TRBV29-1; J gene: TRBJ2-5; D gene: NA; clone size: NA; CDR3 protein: CSVEERQQETQYF; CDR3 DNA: TGCAGCGTTGAAGAACGACAGCAAGAGACCCAGTACTTC
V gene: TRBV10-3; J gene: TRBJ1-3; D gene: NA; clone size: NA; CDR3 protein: CAISETGSSGNTIYF; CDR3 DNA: TGTGCCATCAGTGAGACAGGGAGCTCTGGAAACACCATATATTTT
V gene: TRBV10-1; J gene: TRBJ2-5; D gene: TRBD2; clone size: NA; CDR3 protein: CASSEAGGPKTQYF; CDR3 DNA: TGCGCCAGCAGTGAGGCGGGAGGGCCGAAGACCCAGTACTTC
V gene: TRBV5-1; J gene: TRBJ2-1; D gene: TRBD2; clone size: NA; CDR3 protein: CASSLRAGGSYNEQFF; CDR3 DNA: TGCGCCAGCAGCTTGAGGGCGGGGGGCTCCTACAATGAGCAGTTCTTC
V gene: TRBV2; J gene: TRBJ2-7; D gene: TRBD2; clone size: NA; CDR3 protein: CASSDVGLGGNEQYF; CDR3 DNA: TGTGCCAGCAGTGATGTCGGACTAGGAGGCAACGAGCAGTACTTC
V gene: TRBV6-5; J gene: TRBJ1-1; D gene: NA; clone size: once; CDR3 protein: CASSYSSGGTRAFF; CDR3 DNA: TGTGCCAGCAGTTACTCTTCGGGGGGCACAAGGGCTTTCTTT
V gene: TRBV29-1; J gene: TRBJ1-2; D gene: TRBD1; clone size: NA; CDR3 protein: CSVRDRGHGYTF; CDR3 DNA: TGCAGCGTCAGGGACAGGGGGCATGGCTACACCTTC
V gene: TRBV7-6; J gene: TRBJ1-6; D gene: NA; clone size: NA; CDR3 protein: CASSLEGRDSPLHF; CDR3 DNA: TGTGCCAGCAGCTTGGAAGGGCGGGATTCACCCCTCCACTTT
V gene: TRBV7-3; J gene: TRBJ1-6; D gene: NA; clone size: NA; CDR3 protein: CASRGGSYNSPLHF; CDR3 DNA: TGTGCCAGCAGGGGGGGGTCCTATAATTCCCCCCTCCACTTT
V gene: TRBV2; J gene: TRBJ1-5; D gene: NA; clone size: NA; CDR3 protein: CASSDRQVEQPQHF; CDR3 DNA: TGTGCCAGCAGTGACCGACAGGTGGAACAGCCCCAGCATTTT